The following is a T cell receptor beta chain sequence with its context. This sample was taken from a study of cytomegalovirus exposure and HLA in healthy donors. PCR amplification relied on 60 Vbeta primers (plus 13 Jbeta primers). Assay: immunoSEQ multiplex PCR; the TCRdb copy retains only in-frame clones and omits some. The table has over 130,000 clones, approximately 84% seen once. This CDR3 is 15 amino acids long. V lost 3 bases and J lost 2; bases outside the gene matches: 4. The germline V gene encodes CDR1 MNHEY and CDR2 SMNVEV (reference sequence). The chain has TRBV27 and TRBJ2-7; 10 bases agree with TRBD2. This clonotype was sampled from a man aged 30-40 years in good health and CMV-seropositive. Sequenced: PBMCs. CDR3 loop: CASSFALAGTYEQYF. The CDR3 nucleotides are TGTGCCAGCAGTTTTGCACTAGCGGGGACCTACGAGCAGTACTTC.